The T cell receptor (beta chain) described here comes from a study of T-cell memory formation after mild COVID-19. Overall study findings and caveats: The main location of contracting CD4+ clones was CM and EM, and that of contracting CD8+ clones was EMRA.

TCRdb redid the calling of the 5' RACE reads with MiXCR, one entry per CDR3 protein. The table lists around 450,000 distinct CDR3 sequences, about 19% of them singletons. This CDR3 has 12 amino acids. CDR1 ENHRY and CDR2 SYGVKD come from the germline V gene. The V gene lost 5 bases and the J gene lost 4 bases, with 9 bases spanning the gap. For this clonotype: Its antigen is not known.

This receptor was obtained from an adult woman who had mild COVID-19 (a few samples of this study predate the infection). Cell type and time point are not known. The V gene is TRBV10-3, the J gene TRBJ2-7, with D possibly TRBD1 on 5 matching bases. The sequencing sample was made of PBMCs or a T cell subset sorted from them (not recorded which). Here the CDR3 reads CAISTQGYEQYF. The CDR3 nucleotides read TGTGCCATCAGTACCCAGGGATACGAGCAGTACTTC.